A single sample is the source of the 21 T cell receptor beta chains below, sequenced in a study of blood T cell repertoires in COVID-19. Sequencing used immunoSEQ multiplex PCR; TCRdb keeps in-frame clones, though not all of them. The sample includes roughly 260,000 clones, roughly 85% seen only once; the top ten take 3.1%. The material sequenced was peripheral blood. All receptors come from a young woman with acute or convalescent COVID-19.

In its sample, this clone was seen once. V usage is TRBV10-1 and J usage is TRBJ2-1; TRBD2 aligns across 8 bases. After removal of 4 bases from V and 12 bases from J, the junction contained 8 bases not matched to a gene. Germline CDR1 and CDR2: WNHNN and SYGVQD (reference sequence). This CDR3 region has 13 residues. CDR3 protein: CASSAQASGLQFF. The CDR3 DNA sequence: TGCGCCAGCAGTGCTCAGGCTAGCGGGCTGCAGTTCTTC.

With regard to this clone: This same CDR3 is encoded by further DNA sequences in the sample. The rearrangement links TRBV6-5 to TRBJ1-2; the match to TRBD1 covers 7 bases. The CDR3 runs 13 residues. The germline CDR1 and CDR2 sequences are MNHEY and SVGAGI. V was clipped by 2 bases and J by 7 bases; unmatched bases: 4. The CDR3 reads CASSYEGGSGYTF. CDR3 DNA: TGTGCCAGCAGTTACGAAGGGGGCTCTGGCTACACCTTC.

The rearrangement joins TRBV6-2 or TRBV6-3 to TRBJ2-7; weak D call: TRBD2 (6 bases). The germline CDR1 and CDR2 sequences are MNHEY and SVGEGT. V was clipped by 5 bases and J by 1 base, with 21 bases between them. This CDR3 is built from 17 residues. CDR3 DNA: TGTGCCAGCAGTGCCAATCTAGCGTTCGGTGGTTCCTACGAGCAGTACTTC. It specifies CASSANLAFGGSYEQYF.

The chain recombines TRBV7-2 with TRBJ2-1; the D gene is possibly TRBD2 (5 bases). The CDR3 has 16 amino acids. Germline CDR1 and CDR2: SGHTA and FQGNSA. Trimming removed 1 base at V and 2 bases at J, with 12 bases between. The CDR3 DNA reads TGTGCCAGCAGCTTAGAGATCCCTAGCCCCTACAATGAGCAGTTCTTC. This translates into CASSLEIPSPYNEQFF.

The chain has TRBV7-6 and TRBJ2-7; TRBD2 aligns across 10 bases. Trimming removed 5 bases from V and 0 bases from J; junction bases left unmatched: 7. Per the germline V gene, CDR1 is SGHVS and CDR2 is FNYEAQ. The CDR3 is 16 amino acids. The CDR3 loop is CASSELGLADSYEQYF. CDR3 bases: TGTGCCAGCAGCGAGCTCGGACTAGCGGACTCCTACGAGCAGTACTTC.

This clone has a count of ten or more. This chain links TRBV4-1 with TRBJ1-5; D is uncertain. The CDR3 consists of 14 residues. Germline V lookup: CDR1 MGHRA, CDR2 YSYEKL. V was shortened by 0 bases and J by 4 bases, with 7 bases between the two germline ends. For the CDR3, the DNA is TGCGCCAGCAGCCAAGAGCGCCAAAATCAGCCCCAGCATTTT. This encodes CASSQERQNQPQHF.

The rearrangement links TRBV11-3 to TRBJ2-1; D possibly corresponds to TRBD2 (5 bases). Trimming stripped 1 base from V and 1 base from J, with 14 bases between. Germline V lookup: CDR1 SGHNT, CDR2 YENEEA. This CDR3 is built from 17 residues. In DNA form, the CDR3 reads TGTGCCAGCAGCTTAGGTCTCTCGGCGGGTTCCTACAATGAGCAGTTCTTC. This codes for CASSLGLSAGSYNEQFF.

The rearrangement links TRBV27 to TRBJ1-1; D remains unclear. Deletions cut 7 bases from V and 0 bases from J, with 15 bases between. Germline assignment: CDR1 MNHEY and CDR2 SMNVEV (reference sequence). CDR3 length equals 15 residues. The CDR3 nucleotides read TGTGCCAGCAATCTGTCTGGCCGAATGAACACTGAAGCTTTCTTT. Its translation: CASNLSGRMNTEAFF.

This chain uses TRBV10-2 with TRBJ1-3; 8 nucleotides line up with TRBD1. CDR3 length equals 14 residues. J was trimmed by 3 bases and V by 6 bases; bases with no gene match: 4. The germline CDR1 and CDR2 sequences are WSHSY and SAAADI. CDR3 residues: CASSPGTGGNTIYF. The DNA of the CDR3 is TGCGCCAGCAGCCCCGGGACAGGTGGAAACACCATATATTTT.

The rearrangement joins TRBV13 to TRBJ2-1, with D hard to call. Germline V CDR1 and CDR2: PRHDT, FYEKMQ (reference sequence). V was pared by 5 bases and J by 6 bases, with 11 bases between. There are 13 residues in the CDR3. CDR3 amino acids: CASSNSGSNEQFF. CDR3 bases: TGTGCCAGCAGCAACTCAGGTAGCAATGAGCAGTTCTTC.

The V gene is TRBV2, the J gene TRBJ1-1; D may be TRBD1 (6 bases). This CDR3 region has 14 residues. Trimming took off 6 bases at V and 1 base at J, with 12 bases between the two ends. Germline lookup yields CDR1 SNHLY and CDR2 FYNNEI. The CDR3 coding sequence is TGTGCCAGCAGGGAACAGGGCGGGAACACTGAAGCTTTCTTT. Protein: CASREQGGNTEAFF.

CDR3 sequence (DNA): TGTGCCAGCAGCGTAGGGGGCGGTACGAACACCGGGGAGCTGTTTTTT. It yields the protein CASSVGGGTNTGELFF. The V and J genes are TRBV9 and TRBJ2-2, with a weak D call TRBD1 (5 bases). With 0 bases removed from V and 0 bases from J, the gap between germline ends came to 9 bases. Germline V gene sequence: CDR1 SGDLS, CDR2 YYNGEE. CDR3 length: 16 amino acids.

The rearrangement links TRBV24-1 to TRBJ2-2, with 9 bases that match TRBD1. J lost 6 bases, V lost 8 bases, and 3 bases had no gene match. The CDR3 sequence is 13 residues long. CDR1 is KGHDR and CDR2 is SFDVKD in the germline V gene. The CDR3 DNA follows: TGTGCCACCAAGGACAGGGGCGCCGGGGAGCTGTTTTTT. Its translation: CATKDRGAGELFF.

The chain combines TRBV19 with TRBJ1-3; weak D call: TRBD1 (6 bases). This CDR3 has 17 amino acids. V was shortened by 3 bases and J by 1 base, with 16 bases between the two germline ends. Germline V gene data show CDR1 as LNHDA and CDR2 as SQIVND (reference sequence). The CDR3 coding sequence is TGTGCCAGTAGTATTCAGCAGGGGCGTCTATCTGGAAACACCATATATTTT. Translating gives CASSIQQGRLSGNTIYF. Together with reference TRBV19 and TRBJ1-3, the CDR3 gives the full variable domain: DGGITQSPKYLFRKEGQNVTLSCEQNLNHDAMYWYRQDPGQGLRLIYYSQIVNDFQKGDIAEGYSVSREKKESFPLTVTSAQKNPTAFYLCASSIQQGRLSGNTIYFGEGSWLTVV.

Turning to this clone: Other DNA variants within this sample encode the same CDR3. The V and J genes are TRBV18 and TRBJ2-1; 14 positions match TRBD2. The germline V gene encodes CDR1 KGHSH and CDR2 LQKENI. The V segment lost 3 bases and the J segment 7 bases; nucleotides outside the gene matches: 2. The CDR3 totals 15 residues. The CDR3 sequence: CASSPGTSGSNEQFF. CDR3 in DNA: TGTGCCAGCTCACCTGGGACTAGCGGGAGTAATGAGCAGTTCTTC.

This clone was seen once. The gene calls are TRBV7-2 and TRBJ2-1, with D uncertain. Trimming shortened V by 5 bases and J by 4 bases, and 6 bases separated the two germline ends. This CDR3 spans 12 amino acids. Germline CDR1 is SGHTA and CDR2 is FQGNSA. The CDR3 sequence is CASSHSYNEQFF. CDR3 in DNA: TGTGCCAGCAGCCACAGTTACAATGAGCAGTTCTTC.

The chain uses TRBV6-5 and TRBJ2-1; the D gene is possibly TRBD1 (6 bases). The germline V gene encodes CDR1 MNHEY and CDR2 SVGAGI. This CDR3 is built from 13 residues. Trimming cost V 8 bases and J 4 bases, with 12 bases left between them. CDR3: CASQVGAYNEQFF. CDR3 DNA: TGTGCCAGCCAGGTGGGGGCTTACAATGAGCAGTTCTTC.

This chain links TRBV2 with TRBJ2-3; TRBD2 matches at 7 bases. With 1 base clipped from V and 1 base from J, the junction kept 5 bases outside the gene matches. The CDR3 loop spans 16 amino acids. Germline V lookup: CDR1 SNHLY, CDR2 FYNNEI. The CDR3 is CASSEGLAVRTDTQYF. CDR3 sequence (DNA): TGTGCCAGCAGTGAAGGCCTAGCGGTGCGCACAGATACGCAGTATTTT.

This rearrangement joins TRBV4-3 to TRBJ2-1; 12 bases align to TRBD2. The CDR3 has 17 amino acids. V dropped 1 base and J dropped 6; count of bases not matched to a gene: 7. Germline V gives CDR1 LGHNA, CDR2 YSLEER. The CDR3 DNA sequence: TGCGCCAGCAGCCAAGCGGCTAGCGGGAGGGCAGGCAATGAGCAGTTCTTC. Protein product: CASSQAASGRAGNEQFF.

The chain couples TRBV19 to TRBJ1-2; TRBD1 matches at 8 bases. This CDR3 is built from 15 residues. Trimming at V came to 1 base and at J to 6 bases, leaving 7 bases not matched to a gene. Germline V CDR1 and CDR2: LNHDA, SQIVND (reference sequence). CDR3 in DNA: TGTGCCAGTAGTATAGGTGCAGGGGGCGAGGATGGCTACACCTTC. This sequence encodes CASSIGAGGEDGYTF. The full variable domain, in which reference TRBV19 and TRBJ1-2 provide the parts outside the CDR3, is DGGITQSPKYLFRKEGQNVTLSCEQNLNHDAMYWYRQDPGQGLRLIYYSQIVNDFQKGDIAEGYSVSREKKESFPLTVTSAQKNPTAFYLCASSIGAGGEDGYTFGSGTRLTVV.

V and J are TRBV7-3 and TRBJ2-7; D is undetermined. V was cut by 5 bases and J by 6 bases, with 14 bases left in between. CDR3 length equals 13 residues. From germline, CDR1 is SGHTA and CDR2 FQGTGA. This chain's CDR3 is CASSPGLAIEQYF. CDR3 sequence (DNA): TGTGCCAGCAGCCCCGGGTTGGCGATCGAGCAGTACTTC. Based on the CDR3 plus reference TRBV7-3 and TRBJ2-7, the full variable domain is GAGVSQTPSNKVTEKGKYVELRCDPISGHTALYWYRQSLGQGPEFLIYFQGTGAADDSGLPNDRFFAVRPEGSVSTLKIQRTERGDSAVYLCASSPGLAIEQYFGPGTRLTVT.